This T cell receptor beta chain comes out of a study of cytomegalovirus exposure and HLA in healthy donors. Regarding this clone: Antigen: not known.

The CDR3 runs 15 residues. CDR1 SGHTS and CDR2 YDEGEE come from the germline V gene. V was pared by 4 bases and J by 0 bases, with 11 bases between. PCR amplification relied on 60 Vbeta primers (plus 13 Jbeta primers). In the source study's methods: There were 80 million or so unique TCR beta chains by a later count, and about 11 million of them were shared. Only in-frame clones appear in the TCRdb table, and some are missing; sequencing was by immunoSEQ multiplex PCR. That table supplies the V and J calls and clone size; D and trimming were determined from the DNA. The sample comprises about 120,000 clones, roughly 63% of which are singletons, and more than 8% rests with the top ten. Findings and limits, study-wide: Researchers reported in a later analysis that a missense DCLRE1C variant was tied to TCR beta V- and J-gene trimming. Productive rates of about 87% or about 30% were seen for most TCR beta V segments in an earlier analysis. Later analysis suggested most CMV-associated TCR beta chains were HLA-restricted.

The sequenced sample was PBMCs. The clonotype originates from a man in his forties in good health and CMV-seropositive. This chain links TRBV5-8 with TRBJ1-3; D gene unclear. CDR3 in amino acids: CASSRSRDSGNTIYF. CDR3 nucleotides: TGTGCCAGCAGCCGCAGTCGGGACTCTGGAAACACCATATATTTT.